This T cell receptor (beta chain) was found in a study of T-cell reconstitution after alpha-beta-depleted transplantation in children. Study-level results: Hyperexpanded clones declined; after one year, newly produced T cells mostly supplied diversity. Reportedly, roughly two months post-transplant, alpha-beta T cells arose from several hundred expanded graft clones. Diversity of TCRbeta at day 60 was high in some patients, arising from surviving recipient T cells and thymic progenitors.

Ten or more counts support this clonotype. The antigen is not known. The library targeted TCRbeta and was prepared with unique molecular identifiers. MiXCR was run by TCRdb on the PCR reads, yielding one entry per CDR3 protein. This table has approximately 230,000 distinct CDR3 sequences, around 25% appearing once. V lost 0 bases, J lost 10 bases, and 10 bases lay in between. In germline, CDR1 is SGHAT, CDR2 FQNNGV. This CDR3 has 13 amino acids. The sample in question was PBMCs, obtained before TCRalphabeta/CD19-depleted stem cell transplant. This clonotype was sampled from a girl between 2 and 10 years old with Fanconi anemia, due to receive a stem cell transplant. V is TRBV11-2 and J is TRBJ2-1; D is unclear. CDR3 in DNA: TGTGCCAGCAGCTTAGATCCGACGGGCGAGCAGTTCTTC. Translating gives CASSLDPTGEQFF.